The T cell receptor (beta chain) under discussion was sequenced for a study of blood T cells in healthy people across ages. Whole-study results and caveats: Since the PBMCs were unsorted, naive and antigen-experienced cells could not be conclusively compared.

Then a second PCR, running roughly 6 to 12 cycles, was carried out with a sample-barcoded 5' primer and a J-beta primer mix. TCRdb passed the 5' RACE reads through MiXCR, listing each CDR3 protein once. The table records roughly 930,000 distinct CDR3 sequences, roughly 50% of them present only once. As for this clonotype: Its specificity is not known.

The CDR3 runs to 13 residues. With each sample, at least 5 micrograms of total RNA were extracted. The sequence derives from a man in his thirties or forties in good health. The chain is built from TRBV12-3 or TRBV12-4 and TRBJ2-7, with D uncertain. Gene TRBJ2-5 matches the end of the DNA better, so the J call may be wrong. Material for sequencing was blood. The CDR3 protein is CASSLDDRKTQYF. The CDR3 bases are TGTGCCAGCAGTTTGGACGACCGCAAGACCCAGTACTTC.